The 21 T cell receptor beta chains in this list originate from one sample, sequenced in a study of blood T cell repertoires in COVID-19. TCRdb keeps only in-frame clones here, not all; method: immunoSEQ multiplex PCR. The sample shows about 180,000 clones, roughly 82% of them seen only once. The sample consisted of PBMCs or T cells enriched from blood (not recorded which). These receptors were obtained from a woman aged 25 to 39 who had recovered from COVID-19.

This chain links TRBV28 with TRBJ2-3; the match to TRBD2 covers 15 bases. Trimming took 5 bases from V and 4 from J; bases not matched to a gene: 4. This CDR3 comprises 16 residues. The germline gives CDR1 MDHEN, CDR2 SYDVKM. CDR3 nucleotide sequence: TGTGCCAGCAGTCGGACTAGCGGGAGGGGGTCAGATACGCAGTATTTT. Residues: CASSRTSGRGSDTQYF.

The CDR3 loop reads CASSQEGGAYEQYF. DNA of the CDR3: TGCGCCAGCAGCCAAGAGGGAGGAGCATACGAGCAGTACTTC. This rearrangement joins TRBV4-1 to TRBJ2-7; tentatively, D is TRBD2 (6 bases). This CDR3 spans 14 amino acids. The V and J ends lost 0 bases and 4 bases respectively, with 10 bases between them. CDR1 MGHRA and CDR2 YSYEKL come from the germline V gene.

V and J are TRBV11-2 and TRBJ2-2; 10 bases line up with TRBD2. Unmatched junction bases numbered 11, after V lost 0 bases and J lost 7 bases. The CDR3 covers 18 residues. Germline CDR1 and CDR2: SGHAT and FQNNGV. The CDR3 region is CASSLDRVLAGAFGELFF. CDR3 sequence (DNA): TGTGCCAGCAGCTTAGATCGGGTTCTAGCGGGAGCTTTCGGGGAGCTGTTTTTT.

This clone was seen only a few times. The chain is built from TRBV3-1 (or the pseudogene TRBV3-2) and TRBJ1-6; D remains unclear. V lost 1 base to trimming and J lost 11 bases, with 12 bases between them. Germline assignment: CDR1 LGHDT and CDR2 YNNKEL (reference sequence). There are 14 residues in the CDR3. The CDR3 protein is CASSQGPGSTPLHF. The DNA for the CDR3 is TGTGCCAGCAGCCAAGGTCCGGGTTCCACACCCCTCCACTTT.

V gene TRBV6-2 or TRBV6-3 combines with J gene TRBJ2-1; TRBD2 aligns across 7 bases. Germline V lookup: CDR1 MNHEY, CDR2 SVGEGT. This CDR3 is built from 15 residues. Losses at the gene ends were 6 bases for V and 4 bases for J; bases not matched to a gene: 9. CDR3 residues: CASRPTSDSYNEQFF. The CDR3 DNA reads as TGTGCCAGCAGACCTACTAGCGACTCATACAATGAGCAGTTCTTC.

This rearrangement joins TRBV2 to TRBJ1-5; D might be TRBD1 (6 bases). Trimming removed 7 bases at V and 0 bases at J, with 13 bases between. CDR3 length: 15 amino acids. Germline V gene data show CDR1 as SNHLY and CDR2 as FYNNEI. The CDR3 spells CASTRQDYSNQPQHF. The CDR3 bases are TGTGCCAGCACGCGACAGGATTATAGCAATCAGCCCCAGCATTTT. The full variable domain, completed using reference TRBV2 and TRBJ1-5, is EPEVTQTPSHQVTQMGQEVILRCVPISNHLYFYWYRQILGQKVEFLVSFYNNEISEKSEIFDDQFSVERPDGSNFTLKIRSTKLEDSAMYFCASTRQDYSNQPQHFGDGTRLSIL.

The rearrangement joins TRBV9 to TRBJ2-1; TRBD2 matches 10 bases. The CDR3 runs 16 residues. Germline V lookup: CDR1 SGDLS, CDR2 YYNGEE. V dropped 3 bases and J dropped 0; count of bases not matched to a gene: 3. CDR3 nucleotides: TGTGCCAGCAGCGCACTAGCGGGGAACTCCTACAATGAGCAGTTCTTC. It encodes CASSALAGNSYNEQFF.

The chain's CDR3 is CASSVTGQSYEQYF. Here the CDR3 DNA reads TGCGCCAGCAGCGTCACAGGGCAGTCCTACGAGCAGTACTTC. This chain uses TRBV5-1 with TRBJ2-7; TRBD1 might be the D (6 bases). Germline V gene data show CDR1 as SGHRS and CDR2 as YFSETQ. The CDR3 runs to 14 residues. With 4 bases removed from V and 1 base from J, the gap between germline ends came to 12 bases.

CDR3 sequence (DNA): TGTGCCAGCAGTTTAGCGACTAGCGGCTCCTACGAGCAGTACTTC. As protein: CASSLATSGSYEQYF. The V call is TRBV27, the J call TRBJ2-7; 9 bases align to TRBD2. V lost 2 bases and J lost 0; bases outside the gene matches: 2. The CDR3 extends over 15 amino acids. Per germline, CDR1 MNHEY and CDR2 SMNVEV (reference sequence).

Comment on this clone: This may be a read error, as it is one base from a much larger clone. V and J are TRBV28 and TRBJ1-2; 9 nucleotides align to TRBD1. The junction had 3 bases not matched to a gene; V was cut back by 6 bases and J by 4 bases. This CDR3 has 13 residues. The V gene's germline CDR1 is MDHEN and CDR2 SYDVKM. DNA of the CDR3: TGTGCCAGCAGCTTGGGACAGGGCTATGGCTACACCTTC. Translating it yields CASSLGQGYGYTF.

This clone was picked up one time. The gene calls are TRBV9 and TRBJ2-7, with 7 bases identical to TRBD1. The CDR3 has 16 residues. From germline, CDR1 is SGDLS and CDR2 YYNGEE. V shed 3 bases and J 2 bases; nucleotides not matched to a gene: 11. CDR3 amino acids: CASSEGDSRSPYEQYF. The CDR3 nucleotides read TGTGCCAGCAGCGAGGGGGACAGCAGATCCCCCTACGAGCAGTACTTC.

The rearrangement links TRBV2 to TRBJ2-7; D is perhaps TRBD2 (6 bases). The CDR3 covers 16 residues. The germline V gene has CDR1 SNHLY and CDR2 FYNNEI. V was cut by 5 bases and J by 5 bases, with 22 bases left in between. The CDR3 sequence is CASSPRSSGVRNEQYF. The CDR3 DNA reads TGTGCCAGCAGTCCCCGGAGTAGCGGAGTTCGTAACGAGCAGTACTTC.

The CDR3 coding sequence is TGTGCCAGTAGTAGGGACAGGAACACTGAAGCTTTCTTT. Translated, it gives CASSRDRNTEAFF. The chain has TRBV19 and TRBJ1-1, with 7 bases that match TRBD1. The CDR3 totals 13 residues. CDR1 is LNHDA and CDR2 is SQIVND in the germline V gene (reference sequence). Trimming took 4 bases from V and 1 from J; bases not matched to a gene: 0.

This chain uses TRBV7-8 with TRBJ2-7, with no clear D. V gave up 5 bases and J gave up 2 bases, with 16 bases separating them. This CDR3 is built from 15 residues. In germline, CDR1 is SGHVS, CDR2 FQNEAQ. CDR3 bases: TGTGCCAGCAGCCCCTCTATCGCGGAAACCTACGAGCAGTACTTC. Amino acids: CASSPSIAETYEQYF.

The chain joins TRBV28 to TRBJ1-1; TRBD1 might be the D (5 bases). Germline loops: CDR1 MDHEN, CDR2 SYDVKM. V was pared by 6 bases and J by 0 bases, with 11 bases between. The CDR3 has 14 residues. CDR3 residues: CASSQGGLNTEAFF. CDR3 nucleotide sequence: TGTGCCAGCAGCCAGGGTGGGCTGAACACTGAAGCTTTCTTT.

The CDR3 DNA reads TGCGCCAGCAGCCAAGTCCCGACAGGTTCGTCGGGAGGCTACACCTTC. It specifies CASSQVPTGSSGGYTF. The V call is TRBV4-1, the J call TRBJ1-2, with D possibly matching TRBD1 (6 bases). The CDR3 totals 16 residues. Per germline, CDR1 MGHRA and CDR2 YSYEKL. V lost 1 base, J lost 8 bases, and 20 bases lay in between.

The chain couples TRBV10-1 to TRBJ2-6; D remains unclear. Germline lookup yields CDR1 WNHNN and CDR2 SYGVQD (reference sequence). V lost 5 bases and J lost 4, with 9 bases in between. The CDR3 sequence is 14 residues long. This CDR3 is CASSPSGGANVLTF. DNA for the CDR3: TGCGCCAGCAGTCCATCTGGCGGGGCCAACGTCCTGACTTTC.

CDR3 protein: CASSLDRGNQPQHF. Here the CDR3 DNA reads TGTGCCAGCAGCCTGGACAGGGGTAATCAGCCCCAGCATTTT. The chain employs TRBV27 and TRBJ1-5; 9 positions agree with TRBD1. There are 14 residues in the CDR3. V lost 6 bases to trimming and J lost 4 bases; unmatched junction nucleotides: 4. In germline, CDR1 is MNHEY, CDR2 SMNVEV (reference sequence).

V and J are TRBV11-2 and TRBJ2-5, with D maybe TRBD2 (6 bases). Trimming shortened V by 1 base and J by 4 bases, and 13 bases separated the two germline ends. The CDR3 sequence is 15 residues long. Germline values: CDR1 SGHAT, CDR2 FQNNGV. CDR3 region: CASSLGWRGGETQYF. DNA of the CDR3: TGTGCCAGCAGCTTAGGATGGAGGGGAGGAGAGACCCAGTACTTC.

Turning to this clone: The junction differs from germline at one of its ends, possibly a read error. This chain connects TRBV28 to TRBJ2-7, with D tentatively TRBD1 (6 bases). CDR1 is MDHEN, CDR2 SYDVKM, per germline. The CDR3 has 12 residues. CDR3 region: CASSPFTGQPPF. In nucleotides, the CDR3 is TGTGCCAGCAGTCCCTTTACCGGACAGCCTCCCTTC.

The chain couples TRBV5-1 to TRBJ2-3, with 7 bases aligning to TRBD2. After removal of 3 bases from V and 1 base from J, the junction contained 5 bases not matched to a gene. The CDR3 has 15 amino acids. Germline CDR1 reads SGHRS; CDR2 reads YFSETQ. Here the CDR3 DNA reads TGCGCCAGCAGCTCCTCCCGGGGGGGCACAGATACGCAGTATTTT. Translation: CASSSSRGGTDTQYF. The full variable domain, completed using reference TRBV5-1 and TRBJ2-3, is KAGVTQTPRYLIKTRGQQVTLSCSPISGHRSVSWYQQTPGQGLQFLFEYFSETQRNKGNFPGRFSGRQFSNSRSEMNVSTLELGDSALYLCASSSSRGGTDTQYFGPGTRLTVL.